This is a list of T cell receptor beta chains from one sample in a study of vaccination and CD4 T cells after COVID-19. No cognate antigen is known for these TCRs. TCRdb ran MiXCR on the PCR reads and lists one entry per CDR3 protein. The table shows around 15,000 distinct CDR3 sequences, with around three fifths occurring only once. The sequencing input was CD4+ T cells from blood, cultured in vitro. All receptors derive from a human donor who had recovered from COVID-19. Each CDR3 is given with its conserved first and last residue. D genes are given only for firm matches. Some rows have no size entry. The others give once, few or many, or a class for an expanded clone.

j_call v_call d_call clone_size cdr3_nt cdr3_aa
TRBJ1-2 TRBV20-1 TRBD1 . TGCAGTGCTTTGGACAGGGGGTGGATCTATGGCTACACCTTC CSALDRGWIYGYTF
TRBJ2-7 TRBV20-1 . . TGCAGTGCTCCCTCCAGGGGCGTCGCCTACGAGCAGTACTTC CSAPSRGVAYEQYF
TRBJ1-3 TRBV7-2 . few TGTGCCAGCAGCTTCGGGGGCGCCGGAAACACCATATATTTT CASSFGGAGNTIYF
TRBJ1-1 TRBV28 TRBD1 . TGTGCCGGGGGACAGGGTTTCACTGAAGCTTTCTTT CAGGQGFTEAFF
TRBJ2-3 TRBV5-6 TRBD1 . TGTGCCAGCAGCTTGGGGGACAGGACTACAGATACGCAGTATTTT CASSLGDRTTDTQYF
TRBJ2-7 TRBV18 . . TGTGCCAGCTCCGACGACGCTGGTACCTACGAGCAGTACTTC CASSDDAGTYEQYF
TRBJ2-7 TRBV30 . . TGTGCCTGGAGGCTAGAGAGGAGCTCCTACGAGCAGTACTTC CAWRLERSSYEQYF
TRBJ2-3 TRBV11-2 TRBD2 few TGTGCCAGCAGCGTTACCGGGACTAGCGGGGCGACAGATACGCAGTATTTT CASSVTGTSGATDTQYF
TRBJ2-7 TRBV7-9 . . TGTGCCAGCAGACACGGCCCAGGGAACTCCTACGAGCAGTACTTC CASRHGPGNSYEQYF
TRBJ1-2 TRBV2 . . TGTGCCAGCAGTGCTCTTGGGTCAACCTGGTATGGCTACACCTTC CASSALGSTWYGYTF
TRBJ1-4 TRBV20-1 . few TGCAGTGCTAGGCCAACAGGGACCGATGAAAAACTGTTTTTT CSARPTGTDEKLFF
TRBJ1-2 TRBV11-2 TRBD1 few TGTGCCAGCAGCTTAGTACGCACAGGGGGCAAAAACTATGGCTACACCTTC CASSLVRTGGKNYGYTF
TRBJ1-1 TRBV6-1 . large TGTGCCAGCGGTGGGGGGAGTACTGAAGCTTTCTTT CASGGGSTEAFF
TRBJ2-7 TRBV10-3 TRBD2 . TGTGCCATCAGTGAGTTGGGACTAGCTGAAGGCGAGCAGTACTTC CAISELGLAEGEQYF
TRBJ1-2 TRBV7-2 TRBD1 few TGTGCCAGCAGCTGGACAGGGGGTCAAGTCGCTAACTATGGCTACACCTTC CASSWTGGQVANYGYTF
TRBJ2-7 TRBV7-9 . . TGTGCCAGCAGCTTAGCAGGGTTCTACGAGCAGTACTTC CASSLAGFYEQYF
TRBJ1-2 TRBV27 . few TGTGCCAGCAGATCTATTGGGAACTATGGCTACACCTTC CASRSIGNYGYTF
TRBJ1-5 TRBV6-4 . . TGTGCCAGCAGTGATCAGGCAGGGGTTCAGCCCCAGCATTTT CASSDQAGVQPQHF
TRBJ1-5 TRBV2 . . TGTGCCAGCAGAGGAACCGAGAATCAGCCCCAGCATTTT CASRGTENQPQHF
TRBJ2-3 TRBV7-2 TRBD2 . TGTGCCACCGCAGTCCAAGCGGGGAGGGCAGATACGCAGTATTTT CATAVQAGRADTQYF
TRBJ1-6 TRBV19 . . TGTGCCAGTAGTTCGTGGAGGGAAATAGGATCACCCCTCCACTTT CASSSWREIGSPLHF
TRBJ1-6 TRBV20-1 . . TGCAGTGCTAGGGGTGCCAGGAATAATTCACCCCTCCACTTT CSARGARNNSPLHF
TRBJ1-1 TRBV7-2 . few TGTGCCAGCAGCTTGAGCAGGGGGAACACTGAAGCTTTCTTT CASSLSRGNTEAFF
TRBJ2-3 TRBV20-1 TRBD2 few TGCAGTGCTACACCGGGACTAGCCGTGGATACGCAGTATTTT CSATPGLAVDTQYF
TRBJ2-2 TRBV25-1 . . TGTGCCAGCAGTGGCACAGGGATCCACGGGGAGCTGTTTTTT CASSGTGIHGELFF
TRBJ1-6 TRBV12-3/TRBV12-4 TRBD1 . TGTGCCAGCAGTTCGGGACAGGGGCGGTCACCCCTCCACTTT CASSSGQGRSPLHF
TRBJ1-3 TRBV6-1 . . TGTGCCAGCAGCAGCAGCTCTGGAAACACCATATATTTT CASSSSSGNTIYF
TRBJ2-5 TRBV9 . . TGTGCCAGCAGCGTAGCCGGCGTCGGGACCCAGTACTTC CASSVAGVGTQYF
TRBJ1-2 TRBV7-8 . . TGTGCCAGCAGCTCCCGGGACACCTATCAGCTGGCGAACTATGGCTACACCTTC CASSSRDTYQLANYGYTF
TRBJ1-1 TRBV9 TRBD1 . TGTGCCAGCAGCGTAGACCTCCGACAGGGGGGCGAAGCTTTCTTT CASSVDLRQGGEAFF
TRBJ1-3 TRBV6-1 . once TGTGCCAGCAGTGAAATGGTCACCTCTGGAAACACCATATATTTT CASSEMVTSGNTIYF
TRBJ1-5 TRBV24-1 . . TGTGCCACAAGCAAGACAGGCAATCAGCCCCAGCATTTT CATSKTGNQPQHF